These T cell receptor beta chains were read from a single sample in a study of T-cell memory formation after mild COVID-19. TCRdb processed the 5' RACE reads anew with MiXCR; each CDR3 protein has one entry. This sample has approximately 580,000 distinct CDR3 sequences, with 20% found just once. Sequences were obtained from PBMCs or a T cell subset sorted from them (not recorded which). The receptors were sampled from an adult woman who had mild COVID-19 (a few samples of this study predate the infection). Cell type and time point are not known. Each CDR3 is given with its conserved first and last residue. A D gene is named only where the DNA matches it firmly. The size of a clone is reported for some rows only, either as once, few or many, or as a class for expanded clones.

clone_size,d_call,v_call,j_call,cdr3_nt,cdr3_aa
-,-,TRBV12-3/TRBV12-4,TRBJ2-2,TGTGCCAGCAGTTTCCCCGGCGGGGAGCTGTTTTTT,CASSFPGGELFF
few,-,TRBV30,TRBJ2-6,TGTGCCTGTACAGGTTTATCTGGGGCCAACGTCCTGACTTTC,CACTGLSGANVLTF
once,-,TRBV24-1,TRBJ1-5,TGTGCCACCAGTGGTACTCAGGGATCTGCTCAGCCCCAGCATTTT,CATSGTQGSAQPQHF
-,-,TRBV5-1,TRBJ2-7,TGCGCCAGCAGCTTAACCAGCGGATATGGTAGGGAGCAGTACTTC,CASSLTSGYGREQYF
-,-,TRBV12-3/TRBV12-4,TRBJ2-3,TGTGCCAGCAGCCTTCGGGACAATACAGATACGCAGTATTTT,CASSLRDNTDTQYF
-,-,TRBV5-8,TRBJ1-1,TGTGCCAGCAGCTTGAAGCGAGTGAACACTGAAGCTTTCTTT,CASSLKRVNTEAFF
many,TRBD2,TRBV10-3,TRBJ2-1,TGTGCCACCCAATTAGCGGGAGGGCCAGGTGTCTTCTTC,CATQLAGGPGVFF
many,-,TRBV7-9,TRBJ2-5,TGTGCCAGCAGCCCAACAAGGCATACCGGAGAGACCCAGTACTTC,CASSPTRHTGETQYF
few,-,TRBV11-2,TRBJ2-6,TGTGCCAGCAGCTCGCACGACTCTGGGGCCAACGTCCTGACTTTC,CASSSHDSGANVLTF
few,-,TRBV7-6,TRBJ2-1,TGTGCCAGCAGCCCCCGAAGCTCCGCGAATGAGCAGTTCTTC,CASSPRSSANEQFF
-,TRBD1,TRBV4-1,TRBJ2-7,TGCGCCAGCAGCCCCCCTCCGGGACAGGGGGCTAGAGGTCGCTACGAGCAGTACTTC,CASSPPPGQGARGRYEQYF
-,-,TRBV29-1,TRBJ2-1,TGCAGCGTTCCGCCAGGGGTATTATCCTACAATGAGCAGTTCTTC,CSVPPGVLSYNEQFF
few,-,TRBV5-5,TRBJ2-2,TGTGCCAGCAGCCCTGACGGGGCCTACACCGGGGAGCTGTTTTTT,CASSPDGAYTGELFF
many,TRBD2,TRBV7-7,TRBJ2-2,TGTGCTAGCAGGACTAGCGGGAACACCGGGGAGCTGTTTTTT,CASRTSGNTGELFF
-,TRBD1,TRBV7-2,TRBJ1-5,TGTGCCAGCAGCTTAGCGGGGACAGCGAATCAGCCCCAGCATTTT,CASSLAGTANQPQHF
few,TRBD2,TRBV5-4,TRBJ2-3,TGTGCCAGCAGCAGAATAGCGGGGGGTTTCGCAGATACGCAGTATTTT,CASSRIAGGFADTQYF
few,TRBD2,TRBV2,TRBJ2-3,TGTGCCAGCAACCGACTAGCGGGGACAGATACGCAGTATTTT,CASNRLAGTDTQYF